Listed below are T cell receptor beta chains from one sample, sequenced in a study of beta chain features in type 1 diabetes. Clones were sequenced by immunoSEQ multiplex PCR, and TCRdb holds only the in-frame ones, with some missing. The table has more than 300,000 clones, 7.5% to 9% seen once. The sequenced sample was central memory CD4+ T cells from blood. Every receptor here comes from a woman aged 18-35 years in good health. CDR3s include the opening cysteine and the closing phenylalanine or tryptophan. A D gene is named only where the DNA matches it firmly. Expanded clones get a size class; other rows say once, few or many, or leave the size out.

d_gene	j_gene	v_gene	abundance	CDR3nt	CDR3aa
TRBD1	TRBJ2-3	TRBV5-4	-	TGTGCCAGCAGCCCTGGGATCCGACAGGGGATCACAGATACGCAGTATTTT	CASSPGIRQGITDTQYF
-	TRBJ1-3	TRBV19	few	TGTGCCAGTAGTGTATGGGGCGGATCCTCTGGAAACACCATATATTTT	CASSVWGGSSGNTIYF
-	TRBJ1-5	TRBV4-3	few	TGCGCCAGCAGCCAAGGTGGGAATAGCAATCAGCCCCAGCATTTT	CASSQGGNSNQPQHF
TRBD2	TRBJ2-2	TRBV7-2	-	TGTGCCAGCAGCACTAGCGGGAGCTCTTCCGGGGAGCTGTTTTTT	CASSTSGSSSGELFF
-	TRBJ2-7	TRBV29-1	many	TGCAGCGTTGAAGATAACGGGCAGCAGTACTTC	CSVEDNGQQYF
-	TRBJ2-1	TRBV7-9	-	TGTGCCAGCAGCCGTCTACTTGGTGATGTGGTATATGAGCAGTTCTTC	CASSRLLGDVVYEQFF
-	TRBJ2-7	TRBV5-5	-	TGTGCCAGCAGCTTGGCCGGGCATACCTCGATCGAGCAGTACTTC	CASSLAGHTSIEQYF
-	TRBJ2-7	TRBV15	few	TGTGCCACCAGGTCAAGACTGGACTCCTACGAGCAGTACTTC	CATRSRLDSYEQYF
-	TRBJ2-2	TRBV19	-	-	CASSIRARGLSGELFF
-	TRBJ2-7	TRBV7-2	-	TGTGCCAGCAGCTTTACAGGGACCCACGAGCAGTACTTC	CASSFTGTHEQYF
TRBD1	TRBJ1-6	TRBV5-6	-	TGTGCCAGCAGCGGATTGGGACAGCAAGGAGGTTCACCCCTCCACTTT	CASSGLGQQGGSPLHF
TRBD2	TRBJ2-1	TRBV5-4	few	TGTGCCAGCAGCTTGGGGACTAGCGGGAGTTTGTCCTACAATGAGCAGTTCTTC	CASSLGTSGSLSYNEQFF
-	TRBJ2-3	TRBV5-6	few	TGTGCCAGCAGCTTTGGGACTCTCACAGATACGCAGTATTTT	CASSFGTLTDTQYF
-	TRBJ1-5	TRBV4-1	few	TGCGCCAGCAGCCAAGATTACAGTCTCAGCAATCAGCCCCAGCATTTT	CASSQDYSLSNQPQHF
-	TRBJ2-7	TRBV5-1	-	TGCGCCAGCAGCTTGGATGACCCGACCTACGAGCAGTACTTC	CASSLDDPTYEQYF
TRBD2	TRBJ2-1	TRBV28	-	TGTGCCAGCGAGGAGGGGACTAGCGGAGCCCCTGAGCAGTTCTTC	CASEEGTSGAPEQFF
-	TRBJ1-2	TRBV18	-	TGTGCCAGCTCACCACGCGCAGGGCCGGAGGAAGGCTACACCTTC	CASSPRAGPEEGYTF
-	TRBJ1-2	TRBV28	few	TGTGCCAGCAGTTCCCGTAGTCGACAGGTCTATGGCTACACCTTC	CASSSRSRQVYGYTF
TRBD1	TRBJ2-1	TRBV9	few	TGTGCCAGCAGCGCAAGGCCGGACAGGAATTCCTACAATGAGCAGTTCTTC	CASSARPDRNSYNEQFF
-	TRBJ1-1	TRBV2	few	TGTGCCAGCAGTGAACCTGGGAGTCGAACTGAAGCTTTCTTT	CASSEPGSRTEAFF
TRBD1	TRBJ2-1	TRBV6-1	-	TGTGCCAGCACGGGACAGGGCTTCTACAATGAGCAGTTCTTC	CASTGQGFYNEQFF
-	TRBJ2-3	TRBV7-2	few	TGTGCCAGCAGCCGACAGTTAACAGATACGCAGTATTTT	CASSRQLTDTQYF
-	TRBJ1-3	TRBV4-2	few	TGTGCCAGCAGCCAAGACCAACTCTCTGGAAACACCATATATTTT	CASSQDQLSGNTIYF
TRBD2	TRBJ2-7	TRBV5-1	few	TGCGCCAGCAGCTTGGCAGCGGGAGGGCCTGAGGAGCAGTACTTC	CASSLAAGGPEEQYF